This is a list of T cell receptor beta chains from one sample in a study of blood T cell repertoires in COVID-19. Libraries were prepared by immunoSEQ multiplex PCR; TCRdb keeps only in-frame clonotypes and omits some of them. The sample carries approximately 97,000 clones, 75% to 95% recorded once. Sequencing input: peripheral blood. These receptors came from a man aged 18 to 30 with acute or convalescent COVID-19. Each CDR3 is given with its conserved first and last residue. The D gene is left open where the match is weak. Some rows mark clone size as missing; the rest say once, few, many or name a class of expanded clone.

CASSLLQGLSELIYGYTF	TGCGCCAGCAGCCTCCTACAGGGGTTATCGGAGCTTATCTATGGCTACACCTTC	TRBV4-1	TRBD1	.	TRBJ1-2
CASSYSTSLSPLHF	TGTGCCAGCAGTTACTCGACTTCTCTCTCACCCCTCCACTTT	TRBV6-2/TRBV6-3	.	once	TRBJ1-6
CATKMGGSGANVLTF	TGTGCCACTAAAATGGGGGGCTCTGGGGCCAACGTCCTGACTTTC	TRBV19	.	.	TRBJ2-6
CASSPQGEVFYEQYF	TGCGCCAGCAGCCCACAGGGAGAGGTATTCTACGAGCAGTACTTC	TRBV5-1	.	.	TRBJ2-7
CASSPRQPYNEQFF	TGTGCCAGCAGCCCCCGACAGCCCTACAATGAGCAGTTCTTC	TRBV3-1/TRBV3-2	.	.	TRBJ2-1
CASSLDRTRLNEQFF	TGTGCCAGTAGTTTAGACCGGACTAGACTGAATGAGCAGTTCTTC	TRBV19	TRBD2	.	TRBJ2-1
CASSSRDYEQYF	TGTGCCAGCAGCTCGCGGGACTACGAGCAGTACTTC	TRBV6-4	.	.	TRBJ2-7
CASSPARTGAAYGYTF	TGTGCCAGCTCACCTGCTCGGACAGGGGCGGCCTATGGCTACACCTTC	TRBV18	TRBD1	few	TRBJ1-2
CASSPTVTGELFF	TGTGCCAGCAGCCCGACAGTCACCGGGGAGCTGTTTTTT	TRBV11-3	.	.	TRBJ2-2
CASSYYSNQPQHF	TGTGCCAGCAGCTACTATAGCAATCAGCCCCAGCATTTT	TRBV7-8	.	.	TRBJ1-5
CASSEFQGTGPRKLFF	TGTGCCAGCAGTGAATTCCAGGGGACAGGGCCGCGAAAACTGTTTTTT	TRBV25-1	TRBD1	.	TRBJ1-4
CASSPRIAGTDTEAFF	TGTGCCAGCTCACCCCGGATAGCGGGGACGGACACTGAAGCTTTCTTT	TRBV18	.	.	TRBJ1-1
CASSHATNEKLFF	TGTGCCAGCAGCCACGCAACTAATGAAAAACTGTTTTTT	TRBV3-1/TRBV3-2	.	.	TRBJ1-4
CASSLPGPTEAFF	TGCGCCAGCAGCTTGCCAGGGCCCACTGAAGCTTTCTTT	TRBV5-1	.	.	TRBJ1-1
CASSSRQGTEAFF	TGTGCCAGCAGCTCTCGACAGGGTACTGAAGCTTTCTTT	TRBV5-4	TRBD1	.	TRBJ1-1
CSVDKPNYGYTF	TGCAGCGTTGACAAGCCTAACTATGGCTACACCTTC	TRBV29-1	.	once	TRBJ1-2
CASSLVRDTEAFF	TGCGCCAGCAGCTTGGTTCGGGACACTGAAGCTTTCTTT	TRBV5-1	.	.	TRBJ1-1
CAIKETGWAAEQYF	TGTGCCATCAAGGAGACAGGGTGGGCGGCCGAGCAGTACTTC	TRBV27	TRBD1	.	TRBJ2-7
CASSPLSGSRTDTQYF	TGTGCCAGCAGCCCCCTTAGCGGGAGCCGCACAGATACGCAGTATTTT	TRBV14	TRBD2	.	TRBJ2-3
CASSSLAGGQNEQFF	TGTGCCAGCAGTTCTCTAGCGGGAGGGCAGAATGAGCAGTTCTTC	TRBV6-5	TRBD2	.	TRBJ2-1
CASSYFREETQYF	TGTGCCAGCAGTTACTTCCGAGAGGAGACCCAGTACTTC	TRBV6-6	.	.	TRBJ2-5
CASGQHNSPLHF	TGTGCCTCCGGACAGCATAATTCACCCCTCCACTTT	TRBV6-5	.	.	TRBJ1-6
CASSFARTEAFF	TGTGCCAGCAGTTTCGCGCGGACTGAAGCTTTCTTT	TRBV12-3/TRBV12-4	.	once	TRBJ1-1
CATATDSNQPQHF	TGTGCCACTGCGACAGATAGCAATCAGCCCCAGCATTTT	TRBV19	.	once	TRBJ1-5
CASSVGSNTEAFF	TGTGCCAGTAGTGTCGGGTCGAACACTGAAGCTTTCTTT	TRBV19	.	.	TRBJ1-1
CASSLRDFGQPQHF	TGTGCCAGCAGTTTACGGGACTTTGGTCAGCCCCAGCATTTT	TRBV27	.	.	TRBJ1-5
CSVGQGSNQPQHF	TGCAGCGTGGGACAGGGATCCAATCAGCCCCAGCATTTT	TRBV29-1	TRBD1	.	TRBJ1-5
CASSDFGGRGSYNEQFF	TGTGCCAGCAGTGATTTTGGGGGGAGAGGCTCCTACAATGAGCAGTTCTTC	TRBV6-1	.	.	TRBJ2-1
CASSLILGTPYGYTF	TGTGCCAGCAGCTTAATATTAGGGACACCATATGGCTACACCTTC	TRBV7-9	.	.	TRBJ1-2
CASSPGTGVGEQYF	TGTGCCAGCAGTCCCGGGACAGGGGTCGGAGAGCAGTACTTC	TRBV27	TRBD1	.	TRBJ2-7
CASKNSVTGELFF	TGTGCCAGCAAGAATAGCGTGACCGGGGAGCTGTTTTTT	TRBV6-4	.	.	TRBJ2-2
CASSLELISTHEQFF	TGTGCCAGCAGCTTAGAACTGATAAGTACCCATGAGCAGTTCTTC	TRBV7-8	.	.	TRBJ2-1
CASSRGQISGNTIYF	TGTGCCAGCAGCCGGGGACAGATATCTGGAAACACCATATATTTT	TRBV7-9	TRBD1	.	TRBJ1-3
CASTSGGNSNQPQHF	TGTGCCAGTACCTCCGGAGGTAATAGCAATCAGCCCCAGCATTTT	TRBV19	.	.	TRBJ1-5
CASSSLGENTGELFF	TGTGCCAGCAGCTCCCTAGGGGAGAACACCGGGGAGCTGTTTTTT	TRBV5-4	.	.	TRBJ2-2
CASSYSGSLRYEQYF	TGTGCCAGCAGTTACTCCGGGTCTCTTCGCTACGAGCAGTACTTC	TRBV6-5	.	once	TRBJ2-7
CASSSYRDRGQDGYTF	TGTGCCAGCAGCTCGTACCGGGACAGGGGGCAAGATGGCTACACCTTC	TRBV7-9	TRBD1	.	TRBJ1-2
CASSGNGTGTYEQYF	TGCGCCAGCAGTGGCAACGGGACAGGGACCTACGAGCAGTACTTC	TRBV10-1	TRBD1	.	TRBJ2-7
CASSFNTGTGAEQYF	TGTGCCAGCAGCTTTAACACCGGGACAGGGGCCGAGCAGTACTTC	TRBV7-9	TRBD1	.	TRBJ2-7